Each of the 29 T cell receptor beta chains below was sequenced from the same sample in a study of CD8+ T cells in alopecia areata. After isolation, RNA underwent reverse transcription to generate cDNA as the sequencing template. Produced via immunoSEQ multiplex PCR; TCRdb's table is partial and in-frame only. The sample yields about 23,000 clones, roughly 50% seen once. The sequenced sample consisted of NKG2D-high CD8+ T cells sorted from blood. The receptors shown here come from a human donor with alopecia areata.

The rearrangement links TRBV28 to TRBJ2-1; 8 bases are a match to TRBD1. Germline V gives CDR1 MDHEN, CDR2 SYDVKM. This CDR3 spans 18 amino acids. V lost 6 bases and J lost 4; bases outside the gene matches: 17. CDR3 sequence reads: CASSPYVTWTGKYNEQFF. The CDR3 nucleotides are TGTGCCAGCAGCCCGTACGTAACATGGACAGGGAAGTACAATGAGCAGTTCTTC.

The CDR3 DNA reads TGTGCCAGCAGTTCTACTTGGCGGGACAATCAAGAGACCCAGTACTTC. Protein: CASSSTWRDNQETQYF. V and J are TRBV28 and TRBJ2-5; either TRBD1 or TRBD2 may fit D (6 bases each). Germline CDR1 and CDR2: MDHEN and SYDVKM. CDR3 size: 16 residues. V was pared by 4 bases and J by 2 bases, with 17 bases between.

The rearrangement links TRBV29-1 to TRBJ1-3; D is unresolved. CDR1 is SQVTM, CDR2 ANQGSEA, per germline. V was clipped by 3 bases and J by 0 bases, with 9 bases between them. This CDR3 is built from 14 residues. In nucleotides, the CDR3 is TGCAGCGTTGAGGTTAGGGACTCTGGAAACACCATATATTTT. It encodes CSVEVRDSGNTIYF. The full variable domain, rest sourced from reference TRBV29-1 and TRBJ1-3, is SAVISQKPSRDICQRGTSLTIQCQVDSQVTMMFWYRQQPGQSLTLIATANQGSEATYESGFVIDKFPISRPNLTFSTLTVSNMSPEDSSIYLCSVEVRDSGNTIYFGEGSWLTVV.

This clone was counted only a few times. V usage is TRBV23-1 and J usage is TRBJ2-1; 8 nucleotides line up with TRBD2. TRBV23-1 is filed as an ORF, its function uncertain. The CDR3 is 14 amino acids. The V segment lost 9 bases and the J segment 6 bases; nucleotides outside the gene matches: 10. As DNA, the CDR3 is TGCGCCAGACAACCGGGACTAGGAGGCAATGAGCAGTTCTTC. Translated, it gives CARQPGLGGNEQFF.

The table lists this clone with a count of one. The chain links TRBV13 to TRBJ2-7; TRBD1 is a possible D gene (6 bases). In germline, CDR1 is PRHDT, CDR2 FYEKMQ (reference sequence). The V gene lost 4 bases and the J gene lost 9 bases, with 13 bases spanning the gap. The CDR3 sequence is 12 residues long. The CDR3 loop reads CASSSYRDTQYF. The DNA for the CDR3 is TGTGCCAGCAGCTCGTACCGGGACACGCAGTACTTC.

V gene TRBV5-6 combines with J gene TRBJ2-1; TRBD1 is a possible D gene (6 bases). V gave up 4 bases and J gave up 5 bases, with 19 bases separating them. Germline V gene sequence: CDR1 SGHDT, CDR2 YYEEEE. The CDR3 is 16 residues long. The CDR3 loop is CASSEDRTLRNNEQFF. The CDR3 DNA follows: TGTGCCAGCAGCGAAGACAGGACCCTACGAAACAATGAGCAGTTCTTC.

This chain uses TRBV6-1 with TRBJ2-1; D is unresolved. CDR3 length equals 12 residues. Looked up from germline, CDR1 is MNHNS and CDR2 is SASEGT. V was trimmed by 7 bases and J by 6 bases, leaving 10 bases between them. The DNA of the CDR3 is TGTGCCAGCATTAGGGCTAGCAATGAGCAGTTCTTC. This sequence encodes CASIRASNEQFF.

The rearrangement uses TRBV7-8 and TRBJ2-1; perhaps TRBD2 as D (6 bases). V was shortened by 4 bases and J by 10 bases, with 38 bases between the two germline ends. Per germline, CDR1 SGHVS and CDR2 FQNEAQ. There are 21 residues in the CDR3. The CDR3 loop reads CASSSSRLPGLQQTGKVEQFF. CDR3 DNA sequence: TGTGCCAGCAGCTCAAGCAGATTGCCGGGACTCCAGCAGACGGGAAAGGTGGAGCAGTTCTTC.

CDR3 nucleotides: TGTGCCAGCAGCCAAGATCTTGGGGGGTCGGACGGGGATCAAGCTTTCTTT. This translates into CASSQDLGGSDGDQAFF. The V call is TRBV4-2, the J call TRBJ1-1; possibly TRBD1 for D (5 bases). The V and J ends lost 0 bases and 9 bases respectively, with 23 bases between them. The CDR3 consists of 17 residues. Germline CDR1 LGHNA, CDR2 YNFKEQ.

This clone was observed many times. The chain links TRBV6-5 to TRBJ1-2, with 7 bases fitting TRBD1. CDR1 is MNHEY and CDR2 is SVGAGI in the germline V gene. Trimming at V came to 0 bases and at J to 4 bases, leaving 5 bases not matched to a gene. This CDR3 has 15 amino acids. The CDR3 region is CASSYSKTGSYGYTF. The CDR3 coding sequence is TGTGCCAGCAGTTACTCGAAGACAGGGAGCTATGGCTACACCTTC.

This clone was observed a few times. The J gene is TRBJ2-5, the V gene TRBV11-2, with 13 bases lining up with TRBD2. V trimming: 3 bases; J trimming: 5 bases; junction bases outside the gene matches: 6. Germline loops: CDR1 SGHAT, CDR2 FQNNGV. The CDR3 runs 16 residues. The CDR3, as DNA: TGTGCCAGCAGCTTTACTAGCGGGAGGGCCGGGGAGACCCAGTACTTC. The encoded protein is CASSFTSGRAGETQYF.

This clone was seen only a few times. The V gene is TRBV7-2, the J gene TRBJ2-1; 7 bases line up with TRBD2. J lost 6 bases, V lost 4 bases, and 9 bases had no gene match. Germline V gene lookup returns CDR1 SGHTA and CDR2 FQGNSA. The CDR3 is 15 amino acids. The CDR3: CASSSGGREANEQFF. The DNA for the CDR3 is TGTGCCAGCAGCTCCGGGGGGAGGGAGGCCAATGAGCAGTTCTTC.

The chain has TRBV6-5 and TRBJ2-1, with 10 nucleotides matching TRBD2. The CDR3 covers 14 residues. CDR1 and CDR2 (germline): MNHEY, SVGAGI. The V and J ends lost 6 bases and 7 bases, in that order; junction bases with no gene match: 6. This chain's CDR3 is CASSPSGRANEQFF. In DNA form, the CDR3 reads TGTGCCAGCAGCCCCAGCGGGAGGGCTAATGAGCAGTTCTTC.

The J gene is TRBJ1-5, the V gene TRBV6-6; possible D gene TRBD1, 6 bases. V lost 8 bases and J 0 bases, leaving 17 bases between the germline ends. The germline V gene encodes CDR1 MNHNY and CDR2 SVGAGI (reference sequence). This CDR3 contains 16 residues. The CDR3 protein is CASRVRQVYSNQPQHF. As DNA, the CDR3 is TGTGCCAGCCGCGTCAGACAGGTCTATAGCAATCAGCCCCAGCATTTT.

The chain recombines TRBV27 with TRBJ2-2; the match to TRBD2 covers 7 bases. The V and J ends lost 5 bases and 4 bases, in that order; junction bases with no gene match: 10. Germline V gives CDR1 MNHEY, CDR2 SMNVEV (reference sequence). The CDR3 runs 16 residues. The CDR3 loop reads CASSLRDYPTTGELFF. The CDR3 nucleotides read TGTGCCAGCAGTCTTCGGGACTACCCTACCACCGGGGAGCTGTTTTTT.

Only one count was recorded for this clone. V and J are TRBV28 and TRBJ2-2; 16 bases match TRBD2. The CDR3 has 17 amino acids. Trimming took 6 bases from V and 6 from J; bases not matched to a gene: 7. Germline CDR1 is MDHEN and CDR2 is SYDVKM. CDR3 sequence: CASSSGTSGRASGELFF. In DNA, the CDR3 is TGTGCCAGCAGCTCCGGGACTAGCGGGAGGGCCTCCGGGGAGCTGTTTTTT.

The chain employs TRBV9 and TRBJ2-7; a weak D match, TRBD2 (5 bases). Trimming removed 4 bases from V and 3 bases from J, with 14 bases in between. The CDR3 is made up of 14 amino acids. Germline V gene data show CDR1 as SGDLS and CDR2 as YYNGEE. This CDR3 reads CASSPGGGDYEQYF. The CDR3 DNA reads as TGTGCCAGCAGCCCCGGAGGAGGCGACTACGAGCAGTACTTC.

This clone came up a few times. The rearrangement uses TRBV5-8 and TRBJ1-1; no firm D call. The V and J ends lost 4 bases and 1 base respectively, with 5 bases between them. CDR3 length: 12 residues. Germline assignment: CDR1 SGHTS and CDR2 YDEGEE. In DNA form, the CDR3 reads TGTGCCAGCAGCACGGGGAACACTGAAGCTTTCTTT. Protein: CASSTGNTEAFF.

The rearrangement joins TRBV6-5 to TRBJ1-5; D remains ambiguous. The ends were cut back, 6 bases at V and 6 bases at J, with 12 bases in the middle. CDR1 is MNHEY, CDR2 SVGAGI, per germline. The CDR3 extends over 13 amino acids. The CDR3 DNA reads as TGTGCCAGCAGCACAATCCCTCTTCAGCCCCAGCATTTT. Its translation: CASSTIPLQPQHF.

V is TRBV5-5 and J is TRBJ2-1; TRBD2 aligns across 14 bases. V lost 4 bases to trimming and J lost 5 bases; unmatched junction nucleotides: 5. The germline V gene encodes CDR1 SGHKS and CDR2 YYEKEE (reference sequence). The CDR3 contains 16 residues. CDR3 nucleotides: TGTGCCAGCAGCGTAACGGGACTAGCGGGAGACAATGAGCAGTTCTTC. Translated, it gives CASSVTGLAGDNEQFF.

CDR3 DNA sequence: TGTGCCAGCAGTATCTTCACCGGCAGGGTCCCCTACAATGAGCAGTTCTTC. It is translated as CASSIFTGRVPYNEQFF. This chain connects TRBV27 to TRBJ2-1; possibly TRBD1 for D (5 bases). The CDR3 is 17 amino acids. V gave up 5 bases and J gave up 2 bases, with 19 bases separating them. In germline, CDR1 is MNHEY, CDR2 SMNVEV (reference sequence).

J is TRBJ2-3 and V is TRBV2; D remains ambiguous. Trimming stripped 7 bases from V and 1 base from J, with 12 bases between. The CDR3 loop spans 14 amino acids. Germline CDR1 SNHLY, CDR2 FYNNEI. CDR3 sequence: CASTPRAGTDTQYF. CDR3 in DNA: TGTGCCAGCACCCCCCGGGCGGGCACAGATACGCAGTATTTT.

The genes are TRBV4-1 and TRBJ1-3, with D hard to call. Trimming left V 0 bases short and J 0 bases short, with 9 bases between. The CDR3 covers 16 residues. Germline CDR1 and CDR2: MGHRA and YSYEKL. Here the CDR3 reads CASSQESTNSGNTIYF. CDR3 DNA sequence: TGCGCCAGCAGCCAAGAATCCACAAACTCTGGAAACACCATATATTTT.

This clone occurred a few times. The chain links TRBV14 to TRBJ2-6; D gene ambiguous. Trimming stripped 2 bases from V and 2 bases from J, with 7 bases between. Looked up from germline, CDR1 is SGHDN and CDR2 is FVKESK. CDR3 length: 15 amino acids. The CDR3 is CASSQLRTGANVLTF. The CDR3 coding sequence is TGTGCCAGCAGCCAACTCCGCACTGGGGCCAACGTCCTGACTTTC.

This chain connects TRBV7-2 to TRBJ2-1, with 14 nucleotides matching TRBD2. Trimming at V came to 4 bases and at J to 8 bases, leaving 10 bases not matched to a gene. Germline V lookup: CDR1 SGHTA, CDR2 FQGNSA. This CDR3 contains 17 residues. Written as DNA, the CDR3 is TGTGCCAGCAGCTCAGGGACTAGCGGGAGACTTTGGGATGAGCAGTTCTTC. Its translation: CASSSGTSGRLWDEQFF.

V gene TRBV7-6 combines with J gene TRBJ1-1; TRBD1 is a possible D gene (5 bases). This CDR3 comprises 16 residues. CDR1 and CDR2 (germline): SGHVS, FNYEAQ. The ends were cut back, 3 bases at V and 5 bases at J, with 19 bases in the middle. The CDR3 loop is CASSFLGGESGTEAFF. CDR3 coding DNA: TGTGCCAGCAGCTTTTTGGGGGGGGAAAGTGGTACTGAAGCTTTCTTT. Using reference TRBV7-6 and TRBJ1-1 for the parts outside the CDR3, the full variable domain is GAGVSQSPRYKVTKRGQDVALRCDPISGHVSLYWYRQALGQGPEFLTYFNYEAQQDKSGLPNDRFSAERPEGSISTLTIQRTEQRDSAMYRCASSFLGGESGTEAFFGQGTRLTVV.

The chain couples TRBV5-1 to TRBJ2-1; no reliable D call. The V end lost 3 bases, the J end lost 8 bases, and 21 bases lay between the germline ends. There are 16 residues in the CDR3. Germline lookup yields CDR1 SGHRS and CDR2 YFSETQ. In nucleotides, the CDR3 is TGCGCCAGCAGCTGGGCTGGATCCTACAATCTAGATGAGCAGTTCTTC. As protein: CASSWAGSYNLDEQFF.

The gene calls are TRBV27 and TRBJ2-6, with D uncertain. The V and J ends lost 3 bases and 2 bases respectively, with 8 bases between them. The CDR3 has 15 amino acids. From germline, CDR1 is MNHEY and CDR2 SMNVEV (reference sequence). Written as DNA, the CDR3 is TGTGCCAGCAGTTTCGACGTGACTGGGGCCAACGTCCTGACTTTC. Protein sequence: CASSFDVTGANVLTF.

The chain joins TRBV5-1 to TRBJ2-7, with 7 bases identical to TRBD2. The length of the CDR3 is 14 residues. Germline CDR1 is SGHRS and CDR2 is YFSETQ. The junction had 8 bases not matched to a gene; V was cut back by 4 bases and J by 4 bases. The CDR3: CASSVAGPIYEQYF. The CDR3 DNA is TGCGCCAGCAGCGTAGCGGGCCCCATTTACGAGCAGTACTTC.